Below, one TCR beta chain is given with its context. From blood CD8+ and CD4+ T cells, the TCR beta chain was sequenced. Healthy donors served as the controls. They were matched for age and sex. These data are taken from a study of CD8 T cells in Susac syndrome. This CDR3 spans 14 amino acids. The germline V gene encodes CDR1 SGDLS and CDR2 YYNGEE. Trimming took off 0 bases at V and 7 bases at J, with 11 bases between the two ends. RNA totalling roughly 0.45 to 1 ug underwent reverse transcription with random hexamers. The TCR beta CDR3 was amplified by immunoSEQ multiplex PCR across 54 Vbeta, 13 Jbeta. Each CDR3 protein gets one entry after TCRdb re-called the immunoSEQ multiplex PCR reads with MiXCR. The sample contains roughly 140,000 distinct CDR3 sequences, about 93% of which appear only once.

The sequenced sample was CD8+ T cells from PBMCs. The rearrangement joins TRBV9 to TRBJ1-5; tentatively, D is TRBD1 (6 bases). The TCR sequence derives from a human donor in good health. CDR3 sequence: CASSVGQATQPQHF. CDR3 DNA sequence: TGTGCCAGCAGCGTAGGACAGGCTACACAGCCCCAGCATTTT.